These 20 T cell receptor beta chains were sequenced from one sample in a study of blood T cell repertoires in COVID-19. Sequenced by immunoSEQ multiplex PCR; TCRdb stores in-frame clones only, minus some. The profile covers tens of thousands of clones, with about 86% appearing a single time and approximately 20% taken by the ten largest. What was sequenced was peripheral blood. The receptor set was obtained from a man between 45 and 60 years old in a cohort sampled during active COVID-19.

In its sample, this clone was seen a few times. This chain links TRBV6-4 with TRBJ2-7, with TRBD1 matching 8 bases. The CDR3 has 16 amino acids. Trimming took 3 bases from V and 3 from J; bases not matched to a gene: 10. Germline-derived CDR1 and CDR2 are MRHNA and SNTAGT. The CDR3 region is CASSDRTGNALYEQYV. The CDR3 DNA follows: TGTGCCAGCAGTGATCGGACAGGGAACGCGCTCTACGAGCAGTACGTC.

This CDR3 reads CASSPQDTEAFF. The DNA for the CDR3 is TGTGCCAGCAGCCCACAGGACACTGAAGCTTTCTTT. This chain uses TRBV9 with TRBJ1-1; a possible D gene is TRBD1 (5 bases). The CDR3 is made up of 12 amino acids. Germline V gene data show CDR1 as SGDLS and CDR2 as YYNGEE. The germline V and J ends were trimmed by 4 bases and 3 bases, with 7 bases remaining between them.

The chain combines TRBV5-1 with TRBJ2-1; 7 bases line up with TRBD1. The CDR3 extends over 15 amino acids. V dropped 0 bases and J dropped 4; count of bases not matched to a gene: 4. Germline V gene lookup returns CDR1 SGHRS and CDR2 YFSETQ. CDR3 amino acids: CASSLAAGGYNEQFF. DNA of the CDR3: TGCGCCAGCAGCTTGGCGGCAGGGGGTTACAATGAGCAGTTCTTC.

The rearrangement uses TRBV7-8 and TRBJ2-1; 10 bases align to TRBD2. Germline V gene sequence: CDR1 SGHVS, CDR2 FQNEAQ. The V gene end was trimmed by 4 bases and the J gene end by 9 bases; junction bases not matched to a gene: 3. The CDR3 totals 13 residues. The CDR3 DNA follows: TGTGCCAGCAGCTCCAGCGGGGGGGGTGAGCAGTTCTTC. Translated, it gives CASSSSGGGEQFF. The variable domain in full, completed from reference TRBV7-8 and TRBJ2-1, reads GAGVSQSPRYKVAKRGQDVALRCDPISGHVSLFWYQQALGQGPEFLTYFQNEAQLDKSGLPSDRFFAERPEGSVSTLKIQRTQQEDSAVYLCASSSSGGGEQFFGPGTRLTVL.

CDR3 coding DNA: TGTGCCAGCAGTTTATCGGGACAGGGGCTCGGCGAGCAGTACTTC. Encoded protein: CASSLSGQGLGEQYF. The chain carries TRBV27 and TRBJ2-7, with 10 nucleotides matching TRBD1. CDR1 MNHEY and CDR2 SMNVEV come from the germline V gene (reference sequence). The CDR3 is 15 residues long. Unmatched junction bases numbered 5, after V lost 0 bases and J lost 6 bases.

This clone was seen a single time. The chain couples TRBV19 to TRBJ1-3; 7 bases agree with TRBD1. V lost 4 bases, J lost 1 base, and 4 bases stayed unmatched. The CDR3 totals 15 residues. Germline CDR1 LNHDA, CDR2 SQIVND (reference sequence). CDR3 amino acids: CASSNDRASGNTIYF. For the CDR3, the DNA is TGTGCCAGTAGTAACGACAGGGCGTCTGGAAACACCATATATTTT.

As to this clone: An end of the junction differs from the germline gene, which may be a read error. V gene TRBV18 combines with J gene TRBJ1-2; 8 bases fit TRBD1. Germline V lookup: CDR1 KGHSH, CDR2 LQKENI. The CDR3 has 15 residues. CDR3 bases: TGTGCCAGCTCACCTGTCGGACAGGGATTTTATGACTACACCTTC. Its translation: CASSPVGQGFYDYTF.

This chain's CDR3 is CASSIPWTKTSYEQYF. CDR3 in DNA: TGTGCCAGCAGTATTCCATGGACAAAGACCTCCTACGAGCAGTACTTC. The rearrangement uses TRBV6-2 or TRBV6-3 and TRBJ2-7; possibly TRBD1 for D (5 bases). Per germline, CDR1 MNHEY and CDR2 SVGEGT. Trimming cost V 5 bases and J 0 bases, with 17 bases left between them. CDR3 size: 16 residues.

V and J are TRBV3-1 (or the pseudogene TRBV3-2) and TRBJ2-3; 9 nucleotides line up with TRBD2. V gave up 4 bases and J gave up 9 bases; unmatched junction bases: 2. The CDR3 is made up of 12 amino acids. Germline CDR1 and CDR2: LGHDT and YNNKEL (reference sequence). The CDR3 here is CASSPGTSTQYF. Written as DNA, the CDR3 is TGTGCCAGCAGCCCTGGGACTAGCACGCAGTATTTT.

The V call is TRBV11-2, the J call TRBJ2-7, with D tentatively TRBD1 (5 bases). The CDR3 is 14 amino acids. Looked up from germline, CDR1 is SGHAT and CDR2 is FQNNGV. Trimming took 1 base from V and 2 from J, leaving 9 bases between them. Here the CDR3 DNA reads TGTGCCAGCAGCTTAGGGGGCGGTGCCTACGAGCAGTACTTC. Translation: CASSLGGGAYEQYF.

The chain employs TRBV6-5 and TRBJ2-5; maybe TRBD1 (6 bases). Trimming removed 4 bases at V and 0 bases at J, with 12 bases between. The CDR3 has 15 residues. Germline V gives CDR1 MNHEY, CDR2 SVGAGI. The CDR3 sequence: CASSSFTGYQETQYF. In DNA form, the CDR3 reads TGTGCCAGCAGTTCCTTTACAGGGTACCAAGAGACCCAGTACTTC.

V and J are TRBV9 and TRBJ1-2, with D possibly TRBD1 on 6 matching bases. Germline V CDR1 and CDR2: SGDLS, YYNGEE. The germline V and J ends were trimmed by 0 bases and 5 bases, with 17 bases remaining between them. This CDR3 comprises 16 residues. The CDR3 region has the DNA TGTGCCAGCAGCGTAGGGGGGCTGGACGGCTTTTATGGCTACACCTTC. Its translation is CASSVGGLDGFYGYTF.

The chain's CDR3 is CASSPGLAGVDEQFF. The CDR3 region has the DNA TGTGCCAGCAGCCCCGGACTAGCGGGGGTGGATGAGCAGTTCTTC. The rearrangement links TRBV6-4 to TRBJ2-1, with 13 bases aligning to TRBD2. The germline V gene has CDR1 MRHNA and CDR2 SNTAGT. The junction had 7 bases not matched to a gene; V was cut back by 6 bases and J by 8 bases. The CDR3 is 15 amino acids.

The V call is TRBV28, the J call TRBJ2-2, with 10 bases matching TRBD2. Germline V gives CDR1 MDHEN, CDR2 SYDVKM. The length of the CDR3 is 17 residues. The trim removed 10 bases at V and 3 bases at J, leaving 14 bases unmatched. The DNA of the CDR3 is TGTGCCACCGGAGCGGGAGGGGATTTCGAGGACACCGGGGAGCTGTTTTTT. Its translation: CATGAGGDFEDTGELFF.

This chain joins TRBV7-6 and TRBJ2-3; TRBD2 agrees at 11 bases. Germline CDR1 and CDR2: SGHVS and FNYEAQ. V gave up 4 bases and J gave up 0 bases; unmatched junction bases: 3. CDR3 length equals 16 residues. CDR3 DNA sequence: TGTGCCAGCAGCTGGGCTAGCGGGGGGAGCACAGATACGCAGTATTTT. It specifies CASSWASGGSTDTQYF.

The chain is built from TRBV6-1 and TRBJ2-3; possible D gene TRBD2, 6 bases. V shed 1 base and J shed 2 bases, with 10 bases lying between them. The CDR3 sequence is 15 residues long. Germline-derived CDR1 and CDR2 are MNHNS and SASEGT. The CDR3 DNA reads as TGTGCCAGCAGTGAAGAAGCGGGTTCCACAGATACGCAGTATTTT. It specifies CASSEEAGSTDTQYF.

The V gene is TRBV4-1, the J gene TRBJ1-5; no definite D call. V was trimmed by 1 base and J by 3 bases, leaving 10 bases between them. There are 15 residues in the CDR3. Per germline, CDR1 MGHRA and CDR2 YSYEKL. The CDR3 loop is CASSQGETLNQPQHF. DNA for the CDR3: TGCGCCAGCAGCCAAGGGGAGACCCTCAATCAGCCCCAGCATTTT.

The CDR3 sequence is CASSISGSPVGNEQFF. In DNA form, the CDR3 reads TGTGCCAGTAGTATTAGCGGCTCCCCAGTGGGTAATGAGCAGTTCTTC. This chain connects TRBV19 to TRBJ2-1; D is possibly TRBD2 (6 bases). The germline V and J ends were trimmed by 3 bases and 7 bases, with 19 bases remaining between them. The CDR3 has 16 residues. Germline V gene lookup returns CDR1 LNHDA and CDR2 SQIVND (reference sequence).

In its sample, this clone was seen a few times. The rearrangement links TRBV27 to TRBJ1-6; 9 bases are a match to TRBD1. Germline-derived CDR1 and CDR2 are MNHEY and SMNVEV (reference sequence). V trimming: 3 bases; J trimming: 10 bases; junction bases outside the gene matches: 7. This CDR3 is 15 amino acids long. CDR3 sequence (DNA): TGTGCCAGCAGTTTGGGGACAGGGTGGGGATCACCCCTCCACTTT. It specifies CASSLGTGWGSPLHF.

The chain recombines TRBV2 with TRBJ1-1; no definite D call. V gave up 4 bases and J gave up 1 base, with 10 bases separating them. This CDR3 spans 14 amino acids. Per germline, CDR1 SNHLY and CDR2 FYNNEI. This CDR3 reads CASSVGTRNTEAFF. The DNA of the CDR3 is TGTGCCAGCAGTGTTGGTACCAGGAACACTGAAGCTTTCTTT.